The TCR beta chain under discussion was sequenced for a study of blood T cell repertoires in COVID-19. Study details: Specimens from acute and convalescent COVID-19 originated in the United States, Italy and Spain. Nucleic acid was either cDNA or gDNA, and it came from T cells, B-cell-depleted T cells, or PBMCs.

CDR1 and CDR2 from the germline V gene are MNHEY and SMNVEV (reference sequence). The V segment lost 5 bases and the J segment 2 bases; nucleotides outside the gene matches: 4. The CDR3 is 14 residues long. As processed by the authors: The authors estimated nucleated cell counts from reference gene primer amplification. Sequencing used immunoSEQ multiplex PCR; TCRdb keeps in-frame clones, though not all of them. From that table come the V and J calls and clone size; the DNA was used to work out D and trimming. The data show more than 85,000 clones, with roughly 90% seen just once and around 0.94% held by the top ten.

The source material was peripheral blood. The rearrangement joins TRBV27 to TRBJ1-2; 8 bases agree with TRBD1. This TCR was recovered from a man between 60 and 75 years old with acute or convalescent COVID-19. The CDR3 sequence: CASSLRQGNYGYTF. The CDR3 DNA reads as TGTGCCAGCAGTCTCAGACAGGGGAACTATGGCTACACCTTC.